These T cell receptor beta chains were read from a single sample in a study of blood T cell repertoires in COVID-19. Profiled with immunoSEQ multiplex PCR; TCRdb holds only in-frame clones, not every one. The profile shows 95,000 to 150,000 clones, about nine tenths of them singletons. The sequencing input was peripheral blood. These receptor sequences come from a man aged 35-49 years with acute or convalescent COVID-19. The CDR3 runs from the conserved cysteine through the conserved F or W. Each record gives: D gene, clone size, V gene, J gene, CDR3 protein, CDR3 DNA. D genes are given only for firm matches. A clone size is listed for some rows: how often the clone was seen (once, few, many), or a class if it is expanded.

D: TRBD1
size: -
V: TRBV7-2
J: TRBJ2-2
CDR3: CASSLGQGTGELFF
DNA: TGTGCCAGCAGCTTGGGACAGGGGACCGGGGAGCTGTTTTTT

D: -
size: -
V: TRBV7-3
J: TRBJ2-2
CDR3: CASSLQGGGNTGELFF
DNA: TGTGCCAGCAGCTTACAGGGGGGAGGGAACACCGGGGAGCTGTTTTTT

D: TRBD1
size: -
V: TRBV18
J: TRBJ2-7
CDR3: CASSETGGIYEQYF
DNA: TGTGCCAGCTCAGAGACAGGGGGCATCTACGAGCAGTACTTC

D: -
size: -
V: TRBV9
J: TRBJ2-1
CDR3: CASSVASDPYNEQFF
DNA: TGTGCCAGCAGCGTAGCGAGCGACCCCTACAATGAGCAGTTCTTC

D: -
size: -
V: TRBV4-3
J: TRBJ2-2
CDR3: CASSLRELPHTGELFF
DNA: TGCGCCAGCAGCCTTAGGGAGCTACCCCACACCGGGGAGCTGTTTTTT

D: TRBD1
size: -
V: TRBV15
J: TRBJ1-2
CDR3: CATSTTGTGYTF
DNA: TGTGCCACCAGCACGACAGGGACTGGCTACACCTTC

D: TRBD1
size: once
V: TRBV7-2
J: TRBJ1-1
CDR3: CASSVRTGGNTEAFF
DNA: TGTGCCAGCAGCGTAAGGACAGGTGGGAACACTGAAGCTTTCTTT

D: TRBD1
size: -
V: TRBV27
J: TRBJ2-7
CDR3: CASTPGQGTYEQYF
DNA: TGTGCCAGCACCCCGGGACAGGGGACCTACGAGCAGTACTTC

D: -
size: once
V: TRBV30
J: TRBJ1-6
CDR3: CAWSANRVNNSPLHF
DNA: TGTGCCTGGAGTGCCAACAGGGTCAATAATTCACCCCTCCACTTT

D: TRBD2
size: -
V: TRBV27
J: TRBJ2-1
CDR3: CASSYGTRGLNEQFF
DNA: TGTGCCAGCAGTTACGGGACTAGGGGTTTGAATGAGCAGTTCTTC

D: -
size: -
V: TRBV21-1
J: TRBJ2-7
CDR3: CASSPGQVSYEQYF
DNA: TGTGCCAGCAGCCCGGGACAGGTCTCCTACGAGCAGTACTTC

D: TRBD1
size: -
V: TRBV24-1
J: TRBJ2-2
CDR3: CATSDFRTGFAGELFF
DNA: TGTGCCACCAGTGATTTCAGGACAGGGTTTGCCGGGGAGCTGTTTTTT

D: -
size: -
V: TRBV24-1
J: TRBJ1-2
CDR3: CATSDSRAGAVDGYTF
DNA: TGTGCCACCAGTGACTCCCGGGCGGGGGCCGTGGATGGCTACACCTTC

D: -
size: -
V: TRBV27
J: TRBJ1-2
CDR3: CASSLLQGFSGYTF
DNA: TGTGCCAGCAGTTTATTACAGGGCTTCAGTGGCTACACCTTC

D: -
size: -
V: TRBV19
J: TRBJ2-3
CDR3: CASSMDPSGTDTQYF
DNA: TGTGCCAGTAGTATGGATCCTAGCGGCACAGATACGCAGTATTTT

D: TRBD2
size: -
V: TRBV19
J: TRBJ2-3
CDR3: CASSPLLAGLSDTQYF
DNA: TGTGCCAGTAGTCCCCTACTAGCGGGATTGTCAGATACGCAGTATTTT

D: -
size: -
V: TRBV10-3
J: TRBJ1-2
CDR3: CAISGPPRASDYGYTF
DNA: TGTGCCATCAGTGGGCCACCCAGGGCGAGTGACTATGGCTACACCTTC

D: -
size: -
V: TRBV7-6
J: TRBJ1-1
CDR3: CASSRNSNTEAFF
DNA: TGTGCCAGCAGCCGGAACAGCAACACTGAAGCTTTCTTT

D: -
size: -
V: TRBV27
J: TRBJ1-1
CDR3: CASSFVEQGAEAFF
DNA: TGTGCCAGCAGTTTTGTCGAACAGGGAGCTGAAGCTTTCTTT

D: -
size: -
V: TRBV30
J: TRBJ2-5
CDR3: CAWTDFGETQYF
DNA: TGTGCCTGGACGGACTTTGGGGAGACCCAGTACTTC

D: TRBD2
size: -
V: TRBV11-2
J: TRBJ2-5
CDR3: CASSPNPAGGKETQYF
DNA: TGTGCCAGCAGCCCGAATCCAGCGGGGGGAAAAGAGACCCAGTACTTC

D: -
size: once
V: TRBV4-3
J: TRBJ1-3
CDR3: CASSPTGPVRTIYF
DNA: TGCGCCAGCAGCCCCACAGGGCCTGTACGCACCATATATTTT

D: -
size: -
V: TRBV5-1
J: TRBJ1-2
CDR3: CASSSEEGTNYGYTF
DNA: TGCGCCAGCAGCTCGGAGGAAGGAACTAACTATGGCTACACCTTC

D: -
size: -
V: TRBV6-5
J: TRBJ1-5
CDR3: CASSQGRNQPQHF
DNA: TGTGCCAGCAGCCAGGGCCGCAATCAGCCCCAGCATTTT

D: TRBD1
size: -
V: TRBV29-1
J: TRBJ2-7
CDR3: CSARTGIYEQYF
DNA: TGCAGCGCCCGGACAGGAATCTACGAGCAGTACTTC

D: -
size: -
V: TRBV11-3
J: TRBJ2-3
CDR3: CASSSRVMDTQYF
DNA: TGTGCCAGCAGCTCCAGGGTTATGGATACGCAGTATTTT

D: -
size: -
V: TRBV4-3
J: TRBJ1-1
CDR3: CASSQGNLVGVGTEAFF
DNA: TGCGCCAGCAGCCAAGGAAATCTTGTAGGGGTAGGCACTGAAGCTTTCTTT

D: -
size: -
V: TRBV11-2
J: TRBJ1-2
CDR3: CASSLPSNYGYTF
DNA: TGTGCCAGCAGCCTTCCCTCTAACTATGGCTACACCTTC

D: -
size: -
V: TRBV6-5
J: TRBJ2-7
CDR3: CASSYSSQTSLGEQYF
DNA: TGTGCCAGCAGTTACTCCAGTCAGACTAGTTTAGGCGAGCAGTACTTC

D: -
size: -
V: TRBV2
J: TRBJ1-2
CDR3: CASSVLGASGYTF
DNA: TGTGCCAGCAGTGTATTAGGGGCTAGTGGCTACACCTTC